One and the same sample provided the 6 T cell receptor beta chains below, sequenced in a study of T cell changes during pregnancy in multiple sclerosis. Clones were sequenced by immunoSEQ multiplex PCR, and TCRdb holds only the in-frame ones, with some missing. This sample has fewer than 65,000 clones, with about 90% found just once. Material: CD4+ T cells from peripheral blood mononuclear cells, obtained in the first trimester of pregnancy. All receptors come from a female donor with multiple sclerosis, enrolled in a pregnancy study.

In this sample, this clone turned up once. The rearrangement uses TRBV13 and TRBJ1-2; 9 positions match TRBD1. Germline assignment: CDR1 PRHDT and CDR2 FYEKMQ (reference sequence). The CDR3 contains 17 residues. V was clipped by 4 bases and J by 7 bases; unmatched bases: 16. The CDR3 DNA is TGTGCCAGCAGCTCAACCGGGACAGGGCTGCTTTCGTCTGGCTACACCTTC. Amino acids: CASSSTGTGLLSSGYTF.

V gene TRBV15 combines with J gene TRBJ2-1; 7 bases map to TRBD2. J was trimmed by 2 bases and V by 4 bases; bases with no gene match: 8. The CDR3 totals 16 residues. Germline CDR1 reads LNHNV; CDR2 reads YYDKDF (reference sequence). CDR3 region: CATSIPGTMAYNEQFF. CDR3 DNA: TGTGCCACCAGCATTCCCGGGACTATGGCCTACAATGAGCAGTTCTTC.

The rearrangement uses TRBV5-4 and TRBJ2-2; D unresolved. The CDR3 has 15 residues. Germline-derived CDR1 and CDR2 are SGHNT and YYREEE (reference sequence). Trimming removed 0 bases at V and 6 bases at J, with 12 bases between. In DNA, the CDR3 is TGTGCCAGCAGCTTGGATGGTAGTATCGCCGGGGAGCTGTTTTTT. It specifies CASSLDGSIAGELFF.

The V and J genes are TRBV27 and TRBJ1-5, with 7 bases fitting TRBD1. Germline lookup yields CDR1 MNHEY and CDR2 SMNVEV (reference sequence). CDR3 length: 15 residues. J lost 7 bases, V lost 6 bases, and 12 bases had no gene match. The CDR3: CASRPGQLTGQPQHF. The DNA for the CDR3 is TGTGCCAGCAGACCGGGACAGCTCACGGGGCAGCCCCAGCATTTT.

On this clone: Other DNA sequences within the sample encode an identical CDR3. The V gene is TRBV18, the J gene TRBJ2-3; D not resolved. CDR3 size: 14 residues. CDR1 is KGHSH, CDR2 LQKENI, per germline. The ends were cut back, 3 bases at V and 0 bases at J, with 7 bases in the middle. CDR3 region: CASSPLPSTDTQYF. In DNA form, the CDR3 reads TGTGCCAGCTCACCCCTCCCTAGCACAGATACGCAGTATTTT.

The chain carries TRBV2 and TRBJ1-2; a possible D gene is TRBD1 (5 bases). Germline loops: CDR1 SNHLY, CDR2 FYNNEI. The CDR3 loop spans 12 amino acids. The V end was cut by 11 bases, the J end by 4 bases, with 14 bases between. CDR3 protein: CAGTLDSYGYTF. CDR3 sequence (DNA): TGTGCCGGCACCCTCGACAGCTATGGCTACACCTTC.